This TCR beta chain is from a study of response to subunit inactivated influenza vaccine. About this clonotype: No antigen is known for it.

In TCRdb, the RT-PCR reads were re-called with MiXCR into one record per CDR3 protein. Here the sample spans 450,000 to 500,000 distinct CDR3 sequences, roughly 9.8% being singletons. Study-level findings and limits: A suggestion made by the authors is that each seasonal influenza vaccination recruits few new T cells.

Germline V lookup: CDR1 SGHTA, CDR2 FQGNSA. CDR3 size: 12 residues. The receptor was derived from a man aged 50 to 60 who received an inactivated influenza vaccine. The chain is built from TRBV7-2 and TRBJ2-2; D gene uncertain. The sequencing here drew on PBMCs from blood, taken about 40 days after vaccination. CDR3 bases: TGTGCAAGTGGGTTAGGTACCGGGGAGCTGTTTTTT. Translated, it gives CASGLGTGELFF.